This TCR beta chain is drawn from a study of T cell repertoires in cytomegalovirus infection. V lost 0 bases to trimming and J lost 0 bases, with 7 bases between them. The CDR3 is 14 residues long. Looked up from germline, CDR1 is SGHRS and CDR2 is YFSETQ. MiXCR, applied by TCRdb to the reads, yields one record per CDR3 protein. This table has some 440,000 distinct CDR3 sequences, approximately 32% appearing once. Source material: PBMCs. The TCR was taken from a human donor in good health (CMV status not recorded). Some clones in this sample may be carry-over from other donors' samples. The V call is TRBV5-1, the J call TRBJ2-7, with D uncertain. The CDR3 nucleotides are TGCGCCAGCAGCTTGGCTAGGAGCTCCTACGAGCAGTACTTC. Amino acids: CASSLARSSYEQYF.